Following are 4 T cell receptor beta chains from one sample sequenced in a study of T cells in Graves' hyperthyroidism and ophthalmopathy. RNA transcripts provided the source from which TCR beta CDR3 regions were amplified. Using the HTBI primer set, a first-round RT-PCR was run on the TCR CDR3. TCRdb reprocessed the multiplex PCR reads with MiXCR, giving one entry per CDR3 protein. The table lists under 450,000 distinct CDR3 sequences, around an eighth of them singletons. The sample consisted of blood. These receptors originate from a man aged 30-40 years with Graves' hyperthyroidism that later progressed to Graves' ophthalmopathy.

The rearrangement uses TRBV6-1 and TRBJ2-1; D remains ambiguous. The CDR3 spans 14 residues. Germline CDR1 MNHNS, CDR2 SASEGT. Trimming shortened V by 6 bases and J by 4 bases, and 13 bases separated the two germline ends. This CDR3 reads CASSPPGPYNEQFF. As DNA, the CDR3 is TGTGCCAGCAGCCCTCCCGGGCCGTACAATGAGCAGTTCTTC.

This clonotype was recorded at least ten times. CDR3 sequence: CASSLTPDRTGEKGEQYF. For the CDR3, the DNA is TGCGCCAGCAGCTTGACGCCGGACCGGACAGGGGAGAAAGGCGAGCAGTACTTC. The chain is built from TRBV5-1 and TRBJ2-7, with TRBD1 identical over 9 bases. With 1 base clipped from V and 6 bases from J, the junction kept 17 bases outside the gene matches. The V gene's germline CDR1 is SGHRS and CDR2 YFSETQ. This CDR3 contains 18 residues.

This clonotype was picked up a small number of times. The chain combines TRBV6-6 with TRBJ1-4; D is undetermined. Germline lookup yields CDR1 MNHNY and CDR2 SVGAGI (reference sequence). The CDR3 is made up of 11 amino acids. The V end was cut by 2 bases, the J end by 7 bases, with 2 bases between. For the CDR3, the DNA is TGTGCCAGCAGTTACCGTGAAAAACTGTTTTTT. It encodes CASSYREKLFF.

The chain links TRBV9 to TRBJ2-3, with D tentatively TRBD1 (6 bases). Germline lookup yields CDR1 SGDLS and CDR2 YYNGEE. The ends were cut back, 0 bases at V and 2 bases at J, with 13 bases in the middle. CDR3 length: 16 amino acids. The DNA of the CDR3 is TGTGCCAGCAGCGTAGCTCCAGGGGCCACCACAGATACGCAGTATTTT. It codes for CASSVAPGATTDTQYF.